This entry lists 6 T cell receptor beta chains sequenced from one sample in a study of early T cells in non-severe SARS-CoV-2 infection. TCRdb recomputed calls from the 5' RACE reads with MiXCR, one row per CDR3 protein. The table shows tens of thousands of distinct CDR3 sequences, with roughly a tenth occurring only once. Input material: whole blood. The receptors stem from an adult who was a healthcare worker with PCR-confirmed SARS-CoV-2 infection or an uninfected control (not recorded which).

This clonotype showed up just a few times. This sequence joins TRBV10-3 and TRBJ2-3; 7 nucleotides match TRBD2. The CDR3 is 14 residues long. Germline assignment: CDR1 ENHRY and CDR2 SYGVKD. The V segment lost 9 bases and the J segment 4 bases; nucleotides outside the gene matches: 10. This chain's CDR3 is CAISVSGTADTQYF. The CDR3 nucleotides read TGTGCCATTTCCGTGAGCGGGACGGCAGATACGCAGTATTTT.

The rearrangement links TRBV4-1 to TRBJ1-2, with D hard to call. Germline V gene data show CDR1 as MGHRA and CDR2 as YSYEKL. This CDR3 contains 11 residues. Trimming pared 3 bases from V and 8 bases from J, leaving 7 bases between. The CDR3 bases are TGCGCCAGCAGCCAGTTGGGCGGCTACACCTTC. As protein: CASSQLGGYTF.

The chain recombines TRBV27 with TRBJ2-5; D call uncertain. The V gene lost 4 bases and the J gene lost 0 bases, with 3 bases spanning the gap. The germline CDR1 and CDR2 sequences are MNHEY and SMNVEV (reference sequence). The CDR3 is 12 amino acids. CDR3 bases: TGTGCCAGCAGTTCAAACCAAGAGACCCAGTACTTC. Translation: CASSSNQETQYF.

This clonotype was seen a handful of times. This chain connects TRBV12-3 or TRBV12-4 to TRBJ2-2; 7 nucleotides align to TRBD2. The CDR3 extends over 15 amino acids. J lost 6 bases, V lost 5 bases, and 9 bases had no gene match. CDR3 coding DNA: TGTGCCAGCAGTGCGAGCGGGACTTCGGCCGGGGAGCTGTTTTTT. Amino acids: CASSASGTSAGELFF.

This clonotype was seen more than once but under ten times. The gene calls are TRBV2 and TRBJ2-7; the match to TRBD2 covers 12 bases. After removal of 8 bases from V and 6 bases from J, the junction contained 2 bases not matched to a gene. This CDR3 spans 12 amino acids. Germline lookup yields CDR1 SNHLY and CDR2 FYNNEI. The CDR3 DNA reads TGTGCCAGCGGGGGACTAGCGGGCGAGCAGTACTTC. Amino acids: CASGGLAGEQYF.

This chain uses TRBV20-1 with TRBJ2-1; D perhaps matches TRBD1 (5 bases). V lost 0 bases and J 0 bases, leaving 12 bases between the germline ends. CDR3 length: 16 residues. Germline CDR1 and CDR2: DFQATT and SNEGSKA (reference sequence). The CDR3 DNA reads TGCAGTGCTAGAGATCTCAGGGCGCTCTCCTACAATGAGCAGTTCTTC. It encodes CSARDLRALSYNEQFF.